The 27 T cell receptor beta chains below come from one sample, sequenced in a study of CD8 T cells in ankylosing spondylitis. One entry per CDR3 protein, called by TCRdb with MiXCR from the 5' RACE reads. The table records about 240,000 distinct CDR3 sequences, 20% to 30% of them present only once. Sequenced material: blood, either unsorted or a sorted T cell fraction (not recorded which). The receptors shown here come from a male donor with ankylosing spondylitis or in good health (not recorded which).

A few counts support this clonotype. The genes are TRBV5-6 and TRBJ2-6; D call uncertain. Germline V gene sequence: CDR1 SGHDT, CDR2 YYEEEE. With 4 bases removed from V and 3 bases from J, the gap between germline ends came to 5 bases. The CDR3 covers 13 residues. The chain's CDR3 is CASSPYGANVLTF. The CDR3 bases are TGTGCCAGCAGCCCTTATGGGGCCAACGTCCTGACTTTC. Complete variable domain (other parts from reference TRBV5-6 and TRBJ2-6): DAGVTQSPTHLIKTRGQQVTLRCSPKSGHDTVSWYQQALGQGPQFIFQYYEEEERQRGNFPDRFSGHQFPNYSSELNVNALLLGDSALYLCASSPYGANVLTFGAGSRLTVL.

The table lists this clonotype with many counts. This chain links TRBV20-1 with TRBJ2-3; no firm D call. V was pared by 2 bases and J by 5 bases, with 2 bases between. The CDR3 covers 10 residues. Germline V gives CDR1 DFQATT, CDR2 SNEGSKA (reference sequence). For the CDR3, the DNA is TGCAGTGCTAGAAAAGATACGCAGTATTTT. This translates into CSARKDTQYF.

This clonotype was seen many times. The chain links TRBV12-3 or TRBV12-4 to TRBJ1-3; D gene unclear. The CDR3 has 13 amino acids. V dropped 9 bases and J dropped 0 bases, with 9 bases sitting between them. The CDR3 sequence is CASRPTSGNTIYF. The DNA for the CDR3 is TGTGCCAGTCGACCCACCTCTGGAAACACCATATATTTT.

This clonotype has a count of ten or more. CDR3 in DNA: TGCGGATGGGCCGTGCGGACAGATACGCAGTATTTT. It encodes CGWAVRTDTQYF. This chain links TRBV20-1 with TRBJ2-3; D ambiguous. This CDR3 contains 12 residues. The germline V gene has CDR1 DFQATT and CDR2 SNEGSKA (reference sequence).

This clonotype has at least ten counts. J is TRBJ1-1 and V is TRBV29-1, with no clear D. Trimming cost V 0 bases and J 6 bases, with 8 bases left between them. The germline V gene has CDR1 SQVTM and CDR2 ANQGSEA. The length of the CDR3 is 12 residues. The CDR3 DNA is TGCAGCGTTGAAGACGATAGGGCTGAAGCTTTCTTT. Residues: CSVEDDRAEAFF.

This clonotype was counted many times. The V and J genes are TRBV20-1 and TRBJ2-7; maybe TRBD2 (5 bases). Germline values: CDR1 DFQATT, CDR2 SNEGSKA (reference sequence). CDR3 length: 13 amino acids. Deletions cut 7 bases from V and 5 bases from J, with 18 bases between. The CDR3 coding sequence is TGCAGTGTTGACGGACTTACGCAGGACGAGCAGTACTTC. Translating it yields CSVDGLTQDEQYF.

This clonotype has at least ten counts. J is TRBJ2-7 and V is TRBV4-1; D is ambiguous. The CDR3 has 15 amino acids. Trimming took 1 base from V and 0 from J, leaving 10 bases between them. The germline V gene has CDR1 MGHRA and CDR2 YSYEKL. CDR3 loop: CASSQAFVVSYEQYF. The CDR3 DNA reads TGCGCCAGCAGCCAAGCGTTCGTGGTCTCCTACGAGCAGTACTTC.

The chain carries TRBV10-3 and TRBJ1-2; 7 bases line up with TRBD1. V gave up 6 bases and J gave up 3 bases; unmatched junction bases: 4. The germline CDR1 and CDR2 sequences are ENHRY and SYGVKD. This CDR3 is 13 amino acids long. The CDR3 sequence is CAISTGEDYGYTF. CDR3 in DNA: TGTGCCATCAGCACAGGGGAGGACTATGGCTACACCTTC.

This clonotype has just one count. The chain uses TRBV20-1 and TRBJ2-7; D is unclear. The CDR3 runs to 12 residues. Germline V gene sequence: CDR1 DFQATT, CDR2 SNEGSKA (reference sequence). Trimming took off 1 base at V and 4 bases at J, with 8 bases between the two ends. This chain's CDR3 is CSARVGGYEQYF. In nucleotides, the CDR3 is TGCAGTGCTAGAGTTGGCGGATACGAGCAGTACTTC.

This rearrangement joins TRBV20-1 to TRBJ2-1; 9 bases agree with TRBD1. The CDR3 covers 13 residues. V lost 7 bases and J lost 6; bases outside the gene matches: 7. Looked up from germline, CDR1 is DFQATT and CDR2 is SNEGSKA (reference sequence). The CDR3: CSVGDRVSNEQFF. The CDR3 bases are TGCAGTGTCGGGGACAGGGTGAGCAATGAGCAGTTCTTC.

This chain connects TRBV20-1 to TRBJ1-6; D ambiguous. The germline V and J ends were trimmed by 3 bases and 7 bases, with 16 bases remaining between them. From germline, CDR1 is DFQATT and CDR2 SNEGSKA (reference sequence). CDR3 length: 15 residues. CDR3 DNA: TGCAGTGCTAGTAAGGGCCCCCATAGGAATTCACCCCTCCACTTT. It encodes CSASKGPHRNSPLHF.

The rearrangement links TRBV6-2 or TRBV6-3 to TRBJ2-7, with 12 bases identical to TRBD2. The CDR3 runs 19 residues. The germline gives CDR1 MNHEY, CDR2 SVGEGT. After removal of 2 bases from V and 1 base from J, the junction contained 12 bases not matched to a gene. CDR3 nucleotides: TGTGCCAGCAGTTACCGTCTACTAGCGGGGGGCCCGGGATCCTACGAGCAGTACTTC. Translating gives CASSYRLLAGGPGSYEQYF.

This clonotype has a single count. The chain carries TRBV6-5 and TRBJ2-7, with D tentatively TRBD1 (5 bases). V lost 0 bases and J lost 3, with 18 bases in between. The CDR3 has 17 amino acids. The germline gives CDR1 MNHEY, CDR2 SVGAGI. CDR3 DNA: TGTGCCAGCAGTTACTCTGGGGCGGAACGCCGAGTCTACGAGCAGTACTTC. Translating it yields CASSYSGAERRVYEQYF.

The table lists this clonotype with a few counts. This chain uses TRBV6-6 with TRBJ1-2; 7 nucleotides match TRBD1. The junction had 4 bases not matched to a gene; V was cut back by 9 bases and J by 3 bases. The CDR3 length is 12 residues. The germline CDR1 and CDR2 sequences are MNHNY and SVGAGI (reference sequence). CDR3 sequence reads: CASRTGHYGYTF. The DNA for the CDR3 is TGTGCCAGTAGGACAGGTCACTATGGCTACACCTTC.

This clonotype was counted many times. The gene calls are TRBV3-1 and TRBJ2-7, with D possibly matching TRBD2 (6 bases). The length of the CDR3 is 13 residues. CDR1 and CDR2 from the germline V gene are LGHDT and YNNKEL (reference sequence). V lost 6 bases to trimming and J lost 0 bases, with 9 bases between them. The CDR3 sequence is CASRGDFSYEQYF. Here the CDR3 DNA reads TGTGCCAGCAGGGGGGACTTCTCCTACGAGCAGTACTTC.

The chain combines TRBV6-1 with TRBJ2-3; TRBD1 matches at 7 bases. V shed 8 bases, J shed 3 bases, and the junction held 5 bases outside the gene matches. Germline V gene sequence: CDR1 MNHNS, CDR2 SASEGT. The CDR3 runs 13 residues. CDR3 DNA sequence: TGTGCCAGCCTTCGACAGGGAACAGATACGCAGTATTTT. Translating it yields CASLRQGTDTQYF.

The chain couples TRBV29-1 to TRBJ1-1; D gene unclear. There are 11 residues in the CDR3. Trimming took off 4 bases at V and 6 bases at J, with 9 bases between the two ends. Germline loops: CDR1 SQVTM, CDR2 ANQGSEA. CDR3 residues: CSVVVGAEAFF. CDR3 DNA: TGCAGCGTTGTTGTCGGTGCTGAAGCTTTCTTT. The whole variable domain, filled in from reference TRBV29-1 and TRBJ1-1, reads SAVISQKPSRDICQRGTSLTIQCQVDSQVTMMFWYRQQPGQSLTLIATANQGSEATYESGFVIDKFPISRPNLTFSTLTVSNMSPEDSSIYLCSVVVGAEAFFGQGTRLTVV.

This chain connects TRBV2 to TRBJ1-4; no definite D call. This CDR3 spans 15 amino acids. V shed 8 bases and J shed 4 bases, with 17 bases lying between them. The germline gives CDR1 SNHLY, CDR2 FYNNEI. CDR3 sequence reads: CASEYGAQFNEKLFF. CDR3 nucleotide sequence: TGTGCCAGCGAATATGGTGCGCAGTTTAATGAAAAACTGTTTTTT.

The J gene is TRBJ2-3, the V gene TRBV6-5; TRBD2 aligns across 10 bases. Germline CDR1 reads MNHEY; CDR2 reads SVGAGI. V was clipped by 4 bases and J by 4 bases; unmatched bases: 2. This CDR3 is built from 14 residues. In nucleotides, the CDR3 is TGTGCCAGCAGTTCCGGGACTAGCGCAGATACGCAGTATTTT. Residues: CASSSGTSADTQYF.

This rearrangement joins TRBV3-1 to TRBJ1-5; weak D call: TRBD1 (6 bases). The J call may be in error: the DNA end matches TRBJ2-3 better. CDR1 is LGHDT and CDR2 is YNNKEL in the germline V gene (reference sequence). The CDR3 length is 13 residues. The CDR3 nucleotides read TGTGCCAGCAGCCGCGGACAGAATCAGCCCCAGTATTTT. Residues: CASSRGQNQPQYF.

The chain uses TRBV12-3 or TRBV12-4 and TRBJ1-5; TRBD1 is a possible D gene (6 bases). The CDR3 has 13 amino acids. Deletions cut 5 bases from V and 7 bases from J, with 12 bases between. CDR3 in DNA: TGTGCCAGCAGTCCAGACCAGGGGCAGCCCCAGCATTTT. Translated: CASSPDQGQPQHF.

This chain joins TRBV6-1 and TRBJ2-4; the match to TRBD2 covers 10 bases. The CDR3 contains 17 residues. Unmatched junction bases numbered 7, after V lost 5 bases and J lost 0 bases. The germline V gene encodes CDR1 MNHNS and CDR2 SASEGT. The CDR3 sequence: CASSPPRTSGAKNIQYF. The CDR3 DNA follows: TGTGCCAGCAGTCCGCCTCGGACTAGCGGAGCCAAAAACATTCAGTACTTC.

The chain links TRBV20-1 to TRBJ2-3; the match to TRBD2 covers 10 bases. Germline loops: CDR1 DFQATT, CDR2 SNEGSKA (reference sequence). J lost 6 bases, V lost 5 bases, and 11 bases had no gene match. This CDR3 has 15 amino acids. The CDR3: CSADLSGGARDTQYF. The CDR3 DNA follows: TGCAGTGCTGATCTCAGCGGGGGGGCCAGGGATACGCAGTATTTT.

At least ten counts were recorded for this clonotype. This chain connects TRBV7-2 to TRBJ2-5; the D gene is possibly TRBD1 (7 bases). The V end was cut by 1 base, the J end by 9 bases, with 21 bases between. Germline V lookup: CDR1 SGHTA, CDR2 FQGNSA. The CDR3 has 16 amino acids. The CDR3, as DNA: TGTGCCAGCAGCTTAGTCAGGGGGGCCAAAACCGGAGCCCAGTACTTC. Its protein is CASSLVRGAKTGAQYF.

The chain combines TRBV20-1 with TRBJ2-3; maybe TRBD2 (6 bases). CDR1 is DFQATT and CDR2 is SNEGSKA in the germline V gene (reference sequence). V lost 5 bases and J 2 bases, leaving 14 bases between the germline ends. CDR3 length: 14 amino acids. CDR3 region: CSAPGGLPTDTQYF. CDR3 DNA sequence: TGCAGTGCTCCCGGGGGACTGCCCACAGATACGCAGTATTTT.

Concerning this clonotype: Possible read error: a much larger clone is one base away. V and J are TRBV20-1 and TRBJ2-1; D gene unclear. The V end was cut by 2 bases, the J end by 5 bases, with 4 bases between. This CDR3 contains 11 residues. Germline V CDR1 and CDR2: DFQATT, SNEGSKA (reference sequence). The CDR3 DNA is TGCAGTGCTAGACTGAACAATGAGCAGTTCTTC. This translates into CSARLNNEQFF.

This clonotype was counted at least ten times. The rearrangement uses TRBV12-3 or TRBV12-4 and TRBJ1-2; D not certain. Trimming took 3 bases from V and 0 from J, leaving 8 bases between them. The CDR3 runs 14 residues. CDR3 region: CASSFRRANYGYTF. Written as DNA, the CDR3 is TGTGCCAGCAGTTTTAGGCGGGCTAACTATGGCTACACCTTC.